Sequencing of this TCR beta chain was carried out in a study of Ad26.COV2.S vaccination and SARS-CoV-2 variants. Sequenced by immunoSEQ multiplex PCR; TCRdb stores in-frame clones only, minus some. The data hold almost 400,000 clones, with 75% to 90% observed a single time. Germline loops: CDR1 SGHNT, CDR2 YYREEE (reference sequence). CDR3 size: 15 residues. Trimming pared 4 bases from V and 2 bases from J, leaving 16 bases between. Treatment of the sample: around 19 received Ad26.COV2.S at low or high dose, single or two shots; 5 received placebo; per-sample allocation not given. The samples date from day 63 after the first vaccine or placebo injection.

The genes are TRBV5-4 and TRBJ2-7, with D maybe TRBD2 (6 bases). This sequence was found in a person between 18 and 59 years old who received the Ad26.COV2.S COVID-19 vaccine or a placebo. The sequencing used peripheral blood, collected in a trial of Ad26.COV2.S vaccine versus placebo. The DNA for the CDR3 is TGTGCCAGCAGCCCCGCCGGAGGGCCCACCTACGAGCAGTACTTC. Translating gives CASSPAGGPTYEQYF. Based on the CDR3 plus reference TRBV5-4 and TRBJ2-7, the full variable domain is ETGVTQSPTHLIKTRGQQVTLRCSSQSGHNTVSWYQQALGQGPQFIFQYYREEENGRGNFPPRFSGLQFPNYSSELNVNALELDDSALYLCASSPAGGPTYEQYFGPGTRLTVT.